The source of this TCR beta chain is a study of blood T cell repertoires in COVID-19. For the study at large: Sites across the United States, Italy and Spain contributed samples from acute and convalescent COVID-19. PBMCs, B-cell-depleted T cells, or T cells provided the cDNA or gDNA that made up the material.

CDR3 length: 12 amino acids. V lost 5 bases and J lost 7, with 11 bases in between. In germline, CDR1 is KGHSH, CDR2 LQKENI. Sequenced by immunoSEQ multiplex PCR; TCRdb stores in-frame clones only, minus some. The table shows about 260,000 clones, with about 91% occurring only once. Ages ranged from about 18 to 90 years, with residence in 20 to 30 US areas. Clinical history as reported by participants underpinned cohort assignment. This clone was seen a single time. The sequenced sample consisted of PBMCs or T cells enriched from blood (not recorded which). The rearrangement links TRBV18 to TRBJ1-2, with D hard to call. The source is a middle-aged woman with acute COVID-19. The CDR3 bases are TGTGCCAGCTCAGAACCGGGAGTTGGCTACACCTTC. This gives the protein CASSEPGVGYTF.